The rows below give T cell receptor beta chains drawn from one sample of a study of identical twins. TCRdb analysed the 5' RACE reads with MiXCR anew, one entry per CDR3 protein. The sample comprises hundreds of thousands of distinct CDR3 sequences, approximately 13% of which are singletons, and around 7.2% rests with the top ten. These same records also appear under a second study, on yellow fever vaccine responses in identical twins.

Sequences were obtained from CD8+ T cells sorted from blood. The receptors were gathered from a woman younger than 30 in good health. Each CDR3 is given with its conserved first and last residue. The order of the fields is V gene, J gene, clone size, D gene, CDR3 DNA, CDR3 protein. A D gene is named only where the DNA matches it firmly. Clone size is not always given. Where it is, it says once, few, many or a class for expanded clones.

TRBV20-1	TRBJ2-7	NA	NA	TGCAGTGCTAGAGTTAGCGGTGGGTACGAGCAGTACTTC	CSARVSGGYEQYF
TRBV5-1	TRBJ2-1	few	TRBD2	TGCGCCAGCAATAGCGGGAGCAACTACAATGAGCAGTTCTTC	CASNSGSNYNEQFF
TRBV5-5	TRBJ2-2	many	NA	TGTGCCAGCAGCTTCCTTCAACCAGCAAACACCGGGGAGCTGTTTTTT	CASSFLQPANTGELFF
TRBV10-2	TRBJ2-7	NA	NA	TGCGCCAGCAGTGTTTCCGGGAGTACCCACGAGCAGTACTTC	CASSVSGSTHEQYF
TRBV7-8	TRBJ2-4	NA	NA	TGTGCCAGCAGCTTAGAGGGTCTGGGATCCAAAAACATTCAGTACTTC	CASSLEGLGSKNIQYF
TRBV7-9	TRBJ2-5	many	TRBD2	TGTGCCAGCAGCTCCGGGACTAGCGGGGGAAAGACCCAGTACTTC	CASSSGTSGGKTQYF
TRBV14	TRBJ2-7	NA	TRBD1	TGTGCCAGCAGCCATGGACAGGGAGCGATCCACGAGCAGTACTTC	CASSHGQGAIHEQYF
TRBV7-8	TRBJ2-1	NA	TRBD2	TGTGCCAGCAGCTTCGGTCCCCTAGCGGGGAACAATGAGCAGTTCTTC	CASSFGPLAGNNEQFF
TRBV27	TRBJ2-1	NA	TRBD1	TGTGCCAGCAGCCGGGACAGAGGAGGCGATGAGCAGTTCTTC	CASSRDRGGDEQFF
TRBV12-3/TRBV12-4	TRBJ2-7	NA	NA	TGTGCCAGCAGCCGCGACAGGTCCGAGCAGTACTTC	CASSRDRSEQYF
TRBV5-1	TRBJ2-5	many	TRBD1	TGCGCCAGCAGCTTCGAGGGACAGGGGGCTGAGACCCAGTACTTC	CASSFEGQGAETQYF
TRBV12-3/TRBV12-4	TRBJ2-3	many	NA	TGTGCCAGCACCCCGTCGGGACCGCCCTTCACAGATACGCAGTATTTT	CASTPSGPPFTDTQYF
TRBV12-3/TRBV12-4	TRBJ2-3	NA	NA	TGTGCCAGCAGTTCAAGGGACTTTCTTGATACGCAGTATTTT	CASSSRDFLDTQYF
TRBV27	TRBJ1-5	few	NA	TGTGCCAGCAGTTTATGGGGAAATAGCAATCAGCCCCAGCATTTT	CASSLWGNSNQPQHF
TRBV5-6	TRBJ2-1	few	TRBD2	TGTGCCAGCAGCTTGAGAGGGACTAGCGGGATGTATGAGCAGTTCTTC	CASSLRGTSGMYEQFF
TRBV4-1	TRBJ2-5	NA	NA	TGCGCCAGCAGCCAGACAGCTAAACAAGAGACCCAGTACTTC	CASSQTAKQETQYF
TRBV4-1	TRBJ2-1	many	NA	TGCGCCAGCAGCACCCCGAACTACAATGAGCAGTTCTTC	CASSTPNYNEQFF
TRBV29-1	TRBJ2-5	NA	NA	TGCAGCGTTGAAGAATGGGCAGGGGAGACCCAGTACTTC	CSVEEWAGETQYF
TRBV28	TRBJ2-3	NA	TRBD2	TGTGCCAGCAGTTTCAGGCTAGCGGGAGGAGATACGCAGTATTTT	CASSFRLAGGDTQYF
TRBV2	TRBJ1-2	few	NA	TGTGCCAGCAGTGAGGGGGCCGTTGGCTATGGCTACACCTTC	CASSEGAVGYGYTF
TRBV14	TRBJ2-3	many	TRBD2	TGTGCCAGCGCCCCCGGGACTAGCGGAAGCACAGATACGCAGTATTTT	CASAPGTSGSTDTQYF
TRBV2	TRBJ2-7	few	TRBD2	TGTGCCAGCAGTCCACTAGCGTGGCGTTCCTACGAGCAGTACTTC	CASSPLAWRSYEQYF
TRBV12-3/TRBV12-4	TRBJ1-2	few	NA	TGTGCCAGCAGTTTCATCCGGGGGGCTGCCTATGGCTACACCTTC	CASSFIRGAAYGYTF
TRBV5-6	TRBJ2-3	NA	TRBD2	TGTGCCAGCAGCTTCGGGGGGGCAGGTACGCAGTATTTT	CASSFGGAGTQYF
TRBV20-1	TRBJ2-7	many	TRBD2	TGCAGTGCTAGAGACCTTATAGGGAGGGGCTACGAGCAGTACTTC	CSARDLIGRGYEQYF
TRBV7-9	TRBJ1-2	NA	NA	TGTGCCAGCAGCCCACCGGACAGCTATGGCTACACCTTC	CASSPPDSYGYTF
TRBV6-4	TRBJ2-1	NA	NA	TGTGCCAGCAGTGACGCCGACAAGAGAGGGTTGTACAATGAGCAGTTCTTC	CASSDADKRGLYNEQFF
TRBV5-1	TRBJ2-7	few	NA	TGCGCCAGCAGCCCGCATGAGGGGGGGAATCCCTACGAGCAGTACTTC	CASSPHEGGNPYEQYF
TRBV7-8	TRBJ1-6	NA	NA	TGTGCCAGCAGCTTATCAGGGGCGGGTTCCTATAATTCACCCCTCCACTTT	CASSLSGAGSYNSPLHF
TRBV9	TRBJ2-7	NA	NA	TGTGCCAGCAGCGTAGGTGCGGGCTCCTACGAGCAGTACTTC	CASSVGAGSYEQYF
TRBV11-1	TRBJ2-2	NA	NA	TGTGCCAGCAGAGATCGTTGGCTAGTCGAGCCCGCGAACACCGGGGAGCTGTTTTTT	CASRDRWLVEPANTGELFF
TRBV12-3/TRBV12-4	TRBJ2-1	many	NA	TGTGCCAGCAGACTCGGACTCTCCCGAGTGTACAATGAGCAGTTCTTC	CASRLGLSRVYNEQFF
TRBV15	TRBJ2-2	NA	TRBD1	TGTGCCACCAGCAGAGATCTTGGGACAGGGGTGGTCGGCGGGGAGCTGTTTTTT	CATSRDLGTGVVGGELFF
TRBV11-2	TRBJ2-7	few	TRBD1	TGTGCCAGCAGCACGATCCGGGACAGGGTGTACGAGCAGTACTTC	CASSTIRDRVYEQYF
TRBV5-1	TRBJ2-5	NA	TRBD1	TGCGCCAGCAGCCCGGGACAGGGGTCCCAAGAGACCCAGTACTTC	CASSPGQGSQETQYF
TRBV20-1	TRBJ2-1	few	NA	TGCAGTGCTAGATGGGCGGACCTTTCGGATGAGCAGTTCTTC	CSARWADLSDEQFF
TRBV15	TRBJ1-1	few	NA	TGTGCCACCAGCAGAGGACGGATGAACACTGAAGCTTTCTTT	CATSRGRMNTEAFF
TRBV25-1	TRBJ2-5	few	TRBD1	TGTGCCAGCGAGACGACGCAGGGGGCAGTTGTGGGAGAGACCCAGTACTTC	CASETTQGAVVGETQYF
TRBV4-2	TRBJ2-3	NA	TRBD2	TGTGCCAGCAGCCACCAACTAGCGAGCACAGATACGCAGTATTTT	CASSHQLASTDTQYF
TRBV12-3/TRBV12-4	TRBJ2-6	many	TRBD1	TGTGCCAGCAGTTTAGGGACAGGGGGCTCTGGGGCCAACGTCCTGACTTTC	CASSLGTGGSGANVLTF
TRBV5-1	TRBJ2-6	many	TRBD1	TGCGCCAGCAGCTTGAAACAGGGGGCCTCTGGGGCCAACGTCCTGACTTTC	CASSLKQGASGANVLTF
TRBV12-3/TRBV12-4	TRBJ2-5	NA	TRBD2	TGTGCCAGCAGTCGTAGCGGGGAGCTCCAAGAGACCCAGTACTTC	CASSRSGELQETQYF
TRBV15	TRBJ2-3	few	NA	TGTGCCACCAGCAGAGAAGCGGACTCCACAGATACGCAGTATTTT	CATSREADSTDTQYF
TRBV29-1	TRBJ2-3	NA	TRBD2	TGCAGCGTTGAGATCCTAGCGGCCAGCACAGATACGCAGTATTTT	CSVEILAASTDTQYF
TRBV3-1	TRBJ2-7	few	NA	TGTGCCAGCAGCCATAGCGGTTGGAGGTACGAGCAGTACTTC	CASSHSGWRYEQYF
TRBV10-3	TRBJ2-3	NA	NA	TGTGCCATCAGTGTCCTACGGGTATACAGCACAGATACGCAGTATTTT	CAISVLRVYSTDTQYF
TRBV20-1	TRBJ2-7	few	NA	TGCAGTGCTAGAGATTCGCGCGGGACCTACGAGCAGTACTTC	CSARDSRGTYEQYF
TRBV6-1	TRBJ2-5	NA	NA	TGTGCCAGCAGAGACCTGAATGAACAGAAAGAGACCCAGTACTTC	CASRDLNEQKETQYF
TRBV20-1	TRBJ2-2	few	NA	TGCAGTGTTACGGACCACCAGAACACCGGGGAGCTGTTTTTT	CSVTDHQNTGELFF
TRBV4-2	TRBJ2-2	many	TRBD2	TGTGCCAGCAGCCAGGGACTAGCGGCCCCAGGATCCATCACCGGGGAGCTGTTTTTT	CASSQGLAAPGSITGELFF
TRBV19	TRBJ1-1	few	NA	TGTGCCAGTAGTATCTTCCCCCCCGACAGGAACACTGAAGCTTTCTTT	CASSIFPPDRNTEAFF
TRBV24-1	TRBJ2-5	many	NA	TGTGCCACCAGTGATTCCCAGCTGGAGACCCAGTACTTC	CATSDSQLETQYF
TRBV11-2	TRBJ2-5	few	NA	TGTGCCAGCAGCTTAGATAACAGACAAGAGACCCAGTACTTC	CASSLDNRQETQYF
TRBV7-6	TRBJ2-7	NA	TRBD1	TGTGCCAGCAGCTTAGCTCCCGGGACAGGGTCCTACGAGCAGTACTTC	CASSLAPGTGSYEQYF
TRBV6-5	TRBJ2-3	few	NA	TGTGCCAGCAGTTCTCAGGGAAGAGCAGATACGCAGTATTTT	CASSSQGRADTQYF
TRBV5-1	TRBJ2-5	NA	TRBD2	TGCGCCAGCAGCGGGAGGACTAGGGGCTCCCAAGAGACCCAGTACTTC	CASSGRTRGSQETQYF
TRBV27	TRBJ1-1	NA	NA	TGTGCCAGTCTGACGGCGAACACTGAAGCTTTCTTT	CASLTANTEAFF